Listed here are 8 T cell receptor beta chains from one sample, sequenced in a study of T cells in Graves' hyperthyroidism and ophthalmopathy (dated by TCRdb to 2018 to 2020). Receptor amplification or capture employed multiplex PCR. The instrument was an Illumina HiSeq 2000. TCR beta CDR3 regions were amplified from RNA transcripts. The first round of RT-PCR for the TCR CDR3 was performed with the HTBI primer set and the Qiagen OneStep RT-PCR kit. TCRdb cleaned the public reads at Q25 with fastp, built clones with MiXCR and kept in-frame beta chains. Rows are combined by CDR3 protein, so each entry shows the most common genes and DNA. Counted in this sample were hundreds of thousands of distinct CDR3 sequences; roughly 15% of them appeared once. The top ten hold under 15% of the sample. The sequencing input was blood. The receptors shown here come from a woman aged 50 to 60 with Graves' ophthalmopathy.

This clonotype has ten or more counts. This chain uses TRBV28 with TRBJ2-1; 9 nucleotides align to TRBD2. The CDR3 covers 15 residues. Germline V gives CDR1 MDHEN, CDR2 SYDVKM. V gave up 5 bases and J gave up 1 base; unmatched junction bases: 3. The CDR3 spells CASSTLAGSYNEQFF. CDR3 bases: TGTGCCAGCAGTACCCTAGCGGGGTCCTACAATGAGCAGTTCTTC.

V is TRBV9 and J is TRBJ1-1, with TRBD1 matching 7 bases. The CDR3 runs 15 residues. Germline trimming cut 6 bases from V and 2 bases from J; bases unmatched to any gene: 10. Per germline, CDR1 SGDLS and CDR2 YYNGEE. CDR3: CASNPGGWSNTEAFF. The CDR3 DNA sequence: TGTGCCAGCAACCCAGGGGGGTGGTCAAACACTGAAGCTTTCTTT.

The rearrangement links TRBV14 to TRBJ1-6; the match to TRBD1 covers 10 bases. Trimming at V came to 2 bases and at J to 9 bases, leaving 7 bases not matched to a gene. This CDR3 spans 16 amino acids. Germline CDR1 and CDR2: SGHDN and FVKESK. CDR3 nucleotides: TGTGCCAGCAGCCAACAAACCGGGACAGGGGCTTCACCCCTCCACTTT. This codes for CASSQQTGTGASPLHF.

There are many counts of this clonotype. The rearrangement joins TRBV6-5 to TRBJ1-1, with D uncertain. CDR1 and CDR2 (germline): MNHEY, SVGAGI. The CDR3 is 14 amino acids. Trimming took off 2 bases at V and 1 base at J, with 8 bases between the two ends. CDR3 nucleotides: TGTGCCAGCAGTTACGTGGCGAGGAACACTGAAGCTTTCTTT. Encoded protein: CASSYVARNTEAFF.

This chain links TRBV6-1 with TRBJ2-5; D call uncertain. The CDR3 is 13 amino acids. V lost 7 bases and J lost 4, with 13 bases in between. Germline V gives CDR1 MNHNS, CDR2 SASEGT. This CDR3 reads CASNVGALETQYF. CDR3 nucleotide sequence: TGTGCCAGCAACGTAGGTGCCCTAGAGACCCAGTACTTC.

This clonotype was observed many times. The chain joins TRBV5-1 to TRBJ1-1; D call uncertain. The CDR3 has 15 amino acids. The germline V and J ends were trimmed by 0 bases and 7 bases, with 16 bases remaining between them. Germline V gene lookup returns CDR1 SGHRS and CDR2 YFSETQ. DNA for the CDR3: TGCGCCAGCAGCTTGGCCGCGGTAGGGCGTAATGAAGCTTTCTTT. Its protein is CASSLAAVGRNEAFF.

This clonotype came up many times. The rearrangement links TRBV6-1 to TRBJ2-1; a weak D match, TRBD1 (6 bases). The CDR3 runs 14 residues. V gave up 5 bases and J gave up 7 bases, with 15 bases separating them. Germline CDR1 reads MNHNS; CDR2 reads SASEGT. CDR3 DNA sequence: TGTGCCAGCAGTACAACCGGACAGAATAATGAGCAGTTCTTC. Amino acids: CASSTTGQNNEQFF.

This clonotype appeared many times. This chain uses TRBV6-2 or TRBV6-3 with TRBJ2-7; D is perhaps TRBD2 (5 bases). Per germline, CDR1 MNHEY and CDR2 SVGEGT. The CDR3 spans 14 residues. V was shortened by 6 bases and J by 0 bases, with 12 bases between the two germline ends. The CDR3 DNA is TGTGCCAGCAGAACTCCGGGAAGCTCCTACGAGCAGTACTTC. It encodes CASRTPGSSYEQYF.